A single sample gave rise to the 5 T cell receptor delta chains below, sequenced in a study of gamma-delta T cells after stem cell transplantation. TCRdb re-analyzed the RT-PCR reads via CATT. The sample lists more than 15,000 delta-chain clones, almost 9.5% seen once, with approximately 62% in the top ten. Sequenced input: gamma-delta T cells. The receptors originated from a human donor. It is not recorded whose cells these are; they may come from a transplant donor.

This clone came up a few times. The protein recorded in TCRdb matches a much larger clone and deviates from this DNA's translation at residues 4 and 5, suggesting a read error; the protein here is obtained by translating the DNA. The same CDR3 can be traced to other DNA sequences in this sample. The chain has TRDV2 and TRDJ1, with TRDD3 matching over 7 bases. V shed 2 bases, J shed 2 bases, and the junction held 13 bases outside the gene matches. There are 17 residues in the CDR3. Germline loops: CDR1 GEAIGNYY, CDR2 EKD. The CDR3 DNA reads TGTGCCTGTGACATGCTGGGGGCGAACCGGGGTACCGATAAACTCATCTTT. It yields the protein CACDMLGANRGTDKLIF.

Concerning this clone: The TCRdb record carries a much larger clone's protein, which differs from this DNA's translation at residue 8; a read error is the likely cause, and the protein listed here is the DNA translation. The chain combines TRDV2 with TRDJ1, with D perhaps matching TRDD3 (6 bases). The V and J ends lost 1 base and 2 bases respectively, with 25 bases between them. Germline V CDR1 and CDR2: GEAIGNYY, EKD. The CDR3 length is 19 residues. For the CDR3, the DNA is TGTGCCTGTGACACAATTACGGTAGGGGATGTTCCGGGGACCGATAAACTCATCTTT. Translating it yields CACDTITVGDVPGTDKLIF.

The table lists this clone with a few counts. TCRdb's entry gives the protein of a much larger clone, which mismatches this DNA's translation at residue 8, likely from a read error; the protein reported here is translated from the DNA. The genes are TRDV1 and TRDJ2; 9 bases align to TRDD3. The CDR3 has 23 amino acids. V gave up 5 bases and J gave up 2 bases; unmatched junction bases: 27. CDR1 and CDR2 (germline): TSWWSYY, QGS. CDR3 region: CALGKGIRLKYGGILDLTAQLFF. The CDR3 DNA reads as TGTGCTCTTGGGAAGGGGATCCGACTGAAATACGGGGGGATACTGGACTTGACAGCACAACTCTTCTTT.

This clone was picked up a small number of times. TCRdb records a much larger clone's protein for this DNA, with a difference at residue 11 that likely arises from a read error; the protein given is the translation of the DNA. This sequence joins TRDV2 and TRDJ1; 9 bases agree with TRDD3. V gave up 1 base and J gave up 0 bases; unmatched junction bases: 23. The germline gives CDR1 GEAIGNYY, CDR2 EKD. The CDR3 length is 22 residues. The CDR3 bases are TGTGCCTGTGACACGGTGGGAACTGGGGGAAACACTCACTCAGAGTACACCGATAAACTCATCTTT. Its protein is CACDTVGTGGNTHSEYTDKLIF.

This clone has a handful of counts. TCRdb records a much larger clone's protein for this DNA, with a difference at residue 9 that likely arises from a read error; the protein given is the translation of the DNA. The chain is built from TRDV2 and TRDJ1, with 10 nucleotides matching TRDD3. The CDR3 spans 15 residues. J lost 7 bases, V lost 5 bases, and 12 bases had no gene match. Germline V gene data show CDR1 as GEAIGNYY and CDR2 as EKD. CDR3 coding DNA: TGTGCCTGTGTCCCTCTGGGGGATAGGTGGGCTAAACTCATCTTT. Encoded protein: CACVPLGDRWAKLIF.